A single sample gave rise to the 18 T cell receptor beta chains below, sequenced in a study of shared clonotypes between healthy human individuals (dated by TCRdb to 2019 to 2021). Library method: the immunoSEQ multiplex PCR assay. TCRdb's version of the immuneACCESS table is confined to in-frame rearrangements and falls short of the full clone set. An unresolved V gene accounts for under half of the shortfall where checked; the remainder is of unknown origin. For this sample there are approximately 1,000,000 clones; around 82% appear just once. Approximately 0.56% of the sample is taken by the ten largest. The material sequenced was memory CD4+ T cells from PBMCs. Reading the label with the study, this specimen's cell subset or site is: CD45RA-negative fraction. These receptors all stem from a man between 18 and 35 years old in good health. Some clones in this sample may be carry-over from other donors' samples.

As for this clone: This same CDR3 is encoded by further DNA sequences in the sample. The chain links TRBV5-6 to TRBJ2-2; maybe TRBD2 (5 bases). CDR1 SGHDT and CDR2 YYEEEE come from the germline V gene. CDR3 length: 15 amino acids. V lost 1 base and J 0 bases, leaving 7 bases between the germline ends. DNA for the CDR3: TGTGCCAGCAGCTTGAGGACTCCGAACACCGGGGAGCTGTTTTTT. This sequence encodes CASSLRTPNTGELFF.

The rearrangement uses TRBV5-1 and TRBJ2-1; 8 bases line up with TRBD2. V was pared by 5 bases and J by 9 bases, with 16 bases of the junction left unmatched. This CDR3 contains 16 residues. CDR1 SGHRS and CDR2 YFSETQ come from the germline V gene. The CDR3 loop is CASSPLGSGTTREQFF. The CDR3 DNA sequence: TGCGCCAGCAGTCCCCTGGGTAGCGGGACGACACGTGAGCAGTTCTTC.

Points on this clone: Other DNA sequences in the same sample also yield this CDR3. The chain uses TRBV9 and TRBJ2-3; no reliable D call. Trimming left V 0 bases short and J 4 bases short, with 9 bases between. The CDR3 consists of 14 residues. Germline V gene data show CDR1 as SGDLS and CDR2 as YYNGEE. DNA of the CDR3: TGTGCCAGCAGCGTAGCCTCTGGGGCAGATACGCAGTATTTT. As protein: CASSVASGADTQYF.

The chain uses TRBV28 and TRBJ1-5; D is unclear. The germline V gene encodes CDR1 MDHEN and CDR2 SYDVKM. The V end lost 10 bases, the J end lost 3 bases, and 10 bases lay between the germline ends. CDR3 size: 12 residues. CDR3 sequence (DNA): TGTGCCACCATCCCCCCCAATCAGCCCCAGCATTTT. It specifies CATIPPNQPQHF. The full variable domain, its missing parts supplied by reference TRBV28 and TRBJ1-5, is DVKVTQSSRYLVKRTGEKVFLECVQDMDHENMFWYRQDPGLGLRLIYFSYDVKMKEKGDIPEGYSVSREKKERFSLILESASTNQTSMYLCATIPPNQPQHFGDGTRLSIL.

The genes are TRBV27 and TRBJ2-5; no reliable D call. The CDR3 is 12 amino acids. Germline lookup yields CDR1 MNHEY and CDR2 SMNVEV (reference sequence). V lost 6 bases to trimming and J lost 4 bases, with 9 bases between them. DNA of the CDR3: TGTGCCAGCAGCTCGCAATCAGAGACCCAGTACTTC. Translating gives CASSSQSETQYF.

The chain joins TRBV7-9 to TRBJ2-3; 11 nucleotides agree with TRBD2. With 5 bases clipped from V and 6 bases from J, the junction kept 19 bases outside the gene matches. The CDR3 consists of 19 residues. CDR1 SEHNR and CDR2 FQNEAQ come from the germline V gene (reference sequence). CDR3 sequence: CASSRTGTSGSWDRDTQYF. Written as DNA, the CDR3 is TGTGCCAGCAGCCGAACCGGGACTAGCGGTAGTTGGGACAGGGATACGCAGTATTTT.

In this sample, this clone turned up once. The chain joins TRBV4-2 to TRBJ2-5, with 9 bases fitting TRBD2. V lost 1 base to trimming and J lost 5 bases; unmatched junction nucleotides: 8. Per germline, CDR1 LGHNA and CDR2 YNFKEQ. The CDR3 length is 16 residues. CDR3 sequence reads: CASSQVAAGGWETQYF. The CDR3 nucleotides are TGTGCCAGCAGCCAAGTGGCCGCGGGGGGGTGGGAGACCCAGTACTTC.

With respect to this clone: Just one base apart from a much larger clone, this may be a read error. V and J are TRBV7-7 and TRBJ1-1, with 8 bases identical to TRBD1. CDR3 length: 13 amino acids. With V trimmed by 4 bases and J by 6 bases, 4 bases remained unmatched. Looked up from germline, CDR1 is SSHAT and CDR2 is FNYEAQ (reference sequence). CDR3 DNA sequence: TGTGCCAGCAGCTCGGACAGGGACGCTGAAGCTTTCTTT. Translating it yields CASSSDRDAEAFF.

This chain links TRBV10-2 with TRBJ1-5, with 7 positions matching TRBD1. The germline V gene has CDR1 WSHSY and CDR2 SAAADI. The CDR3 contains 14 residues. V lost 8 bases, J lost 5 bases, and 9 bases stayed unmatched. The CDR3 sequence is CASGSGTVYQPQHF. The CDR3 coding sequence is TGCGCCAGCGGTTCCGGGACAGTCTATCAGCCCCAGCATTTT.

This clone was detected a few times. The CDR3 here is CSARQGAYGEQFF. The CDR3, as DNA: TGCAGCGCCCGACAGGGGGCGTATGGTGAGCAGTTCTTC. The chain recombines TRBV29-1 with TRBJ2-1; TRBD1 matches 10 bases. Germline V gives CDR1 SQVTM, CDR2 ANQGSEA. There are 13 residues in the CDR3. Losses at the gene ends were 7 bases for V and 9 bases for J; bases not matched to a gene: 9.

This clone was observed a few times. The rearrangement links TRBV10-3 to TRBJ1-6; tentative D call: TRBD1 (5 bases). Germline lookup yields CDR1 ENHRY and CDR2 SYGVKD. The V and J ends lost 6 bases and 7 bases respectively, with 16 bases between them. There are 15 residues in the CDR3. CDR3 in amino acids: CAIRSSTVLNSPLHF. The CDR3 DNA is TGTGCCATCAGATCCTCGACAGTCCTGAATTCACCCCTCCACTTT.

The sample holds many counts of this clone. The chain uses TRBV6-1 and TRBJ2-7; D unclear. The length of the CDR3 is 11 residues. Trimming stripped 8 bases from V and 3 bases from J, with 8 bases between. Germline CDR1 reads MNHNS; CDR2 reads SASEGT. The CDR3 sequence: CASGDFYEQYF. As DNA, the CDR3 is TGTGCCAGCGGAGACTTCTACGAGCAGTACTTC.

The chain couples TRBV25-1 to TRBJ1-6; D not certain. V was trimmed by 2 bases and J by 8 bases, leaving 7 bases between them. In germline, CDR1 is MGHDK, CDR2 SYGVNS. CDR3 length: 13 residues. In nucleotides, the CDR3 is TGTGCCAGCAGTGAAAGATGGCATTCACCCCTCCACTTT. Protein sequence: CASSERWHSPLHF. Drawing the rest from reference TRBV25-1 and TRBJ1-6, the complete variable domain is EADIYQTPRYLVIGTGKKITLECSQTMGHDKMYWYQQDPGMELHLIHYSYGVNSTEKGDLSSESTVSRIRTEHFPLTLESARPSHTSQYLCASSERWHSPLHFGNGTRLTVT.

The CDR3 sequence: CASSETSSTDTQYF. The CDR3 DNA reads as TGTGCCAGCAGCGAGACTAGTAGCACAGATACGCAGTATTTT. This rearrangement joins TRBV7-3 to TRBJ2-3, with a weak D call TRBD2 (6 bases). Germline CDR1 SGHTA, CDR2 FQGTGA. The CDR3 sequence is 14 residues long. V was clipped by 5 bases and J by 0 bases, with 9 bases between them.

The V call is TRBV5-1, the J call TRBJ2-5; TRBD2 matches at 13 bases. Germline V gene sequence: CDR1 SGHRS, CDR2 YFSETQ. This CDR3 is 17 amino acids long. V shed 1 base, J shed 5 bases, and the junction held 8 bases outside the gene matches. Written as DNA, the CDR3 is TGCGCCAGCAGCTTGCCCCGACTAGCGGGAGGTCAGGAGACCCAGTACTTC. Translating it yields CASSLPRLAGGQETQYF.

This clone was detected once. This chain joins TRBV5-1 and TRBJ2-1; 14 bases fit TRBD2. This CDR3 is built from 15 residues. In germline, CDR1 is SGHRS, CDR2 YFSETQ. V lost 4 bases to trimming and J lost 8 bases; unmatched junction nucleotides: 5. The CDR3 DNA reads TGCGCCAGCAGCAACCGACTAGCGGGAGGGGATGAGCAGTTCTTC. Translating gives CASSNRLAGGDEQFF.

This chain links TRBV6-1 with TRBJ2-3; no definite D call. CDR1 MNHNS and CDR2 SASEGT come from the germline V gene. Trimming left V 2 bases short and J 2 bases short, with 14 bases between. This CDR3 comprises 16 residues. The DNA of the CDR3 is TGTGCCAGCAGTGAATATTCTCTCACCTACACAGATACGCAGTATTTT. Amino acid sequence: CASSEYSLTYTDTQYF.

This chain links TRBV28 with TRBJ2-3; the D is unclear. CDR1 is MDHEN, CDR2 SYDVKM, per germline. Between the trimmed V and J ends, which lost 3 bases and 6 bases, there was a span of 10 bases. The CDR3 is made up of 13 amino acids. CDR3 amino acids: CASSLINPDTQYF. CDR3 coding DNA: TGTGCCAGCAGTTTGATCAATCCCGATACGCAGTATTTT.